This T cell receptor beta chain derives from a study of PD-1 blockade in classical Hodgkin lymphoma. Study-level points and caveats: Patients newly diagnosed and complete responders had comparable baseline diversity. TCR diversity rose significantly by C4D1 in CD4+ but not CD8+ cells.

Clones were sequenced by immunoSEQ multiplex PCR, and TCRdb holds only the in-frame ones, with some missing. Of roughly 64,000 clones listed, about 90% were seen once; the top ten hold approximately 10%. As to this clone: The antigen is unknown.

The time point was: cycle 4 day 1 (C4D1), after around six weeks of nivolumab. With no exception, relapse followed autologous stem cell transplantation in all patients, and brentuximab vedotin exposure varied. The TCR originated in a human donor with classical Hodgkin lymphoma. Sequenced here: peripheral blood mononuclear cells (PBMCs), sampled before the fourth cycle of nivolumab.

CDR3 in DNA: TGTGCCAGCAGCGGGCGGACTAGCGGATCCAATGAGCAGTTCTTC. It codes for CASSGRTSGSNEQFF. This rearrangement joins TRBV9 to TRBJ2-1; TRBD2 matches at 10 bases. Germline lookup yields CDR1 SGDLS and CDR2 YYNGEE. The CDR3 is 15 amino acids. After removal of 3 bases from V and 6 bases from J, the junction contained 6 bases not matched to a gene. Full variable domain (missing parts from reference TRBV9 and TRBJ2-1): DSGVTQTPKHLITATGQRVTLRCSPRSGDLSVYWYQQSLDQGLQFLIQYYNGEERAKGNILERFSAQQFPDLHSELNLSSLELGDSALYFCASSGRTSGSNEQFFGPGTRLTVL.